This TCR beta chain was documented in a study of T cells in Graves' hyperthyroidism and ophthalmopathy. Study information: Peripheral blood was collected at initial diagnosis, before any treatment.

V dropped 1 base and J dropped 7; count of bases not matched to a gene: 15. Germline V gene lookup returns CDR1 SGHDN and CDR2 FVKESK. The CDR3 is made up of 18 amino acids. Uncontrolled infections, other autoimmune diseases, pregnancy or lactation led to exclusion of patients. Clinicians diagnosed patients from clinical symptoms, serum thyroxine and TRAb, thyroid ultrasound and orbital computed tomography. Amplification of TCR beta CDR3 regions used RNA as the template. The TCR CDR3 first-round RT-PCR relied on the HTBI primer set. TCRdb reprocessed the multiplex PCR reads via MiXCR and lists one record per CDR3 protein. Among roughly 800,000 distinct CDR3 sequences, about 38% were seen once, and the ten largest hold roughly 8.3%.

The specimen sequenced was blood. The receptor comes from a man aged 18 to 29 with Graves' hyperthyroidism. The rearrangement uses TRBV14 and TRBJ2-7; 11 positions match TRBD1. The CDR3 DNA reads as TGTGCCAGCAGCCAAGCAATGGTTCTAGGACAGGGGGCTGGTGAGCAGTACTTC. Translation: CASSQAMVLGQGAGEQYF. Full variable domain (missing parts from reference TRBV14 and TRBJ2-7): EAGVTQFPSHSVIEKGQTVTLRCDPISGHDNLYWYRRVMGKEIKFLLHFVKESKQDESGMPNNRFLAERTGGTYSTLKVQPAELEDSGVYFCASSQAMVLGQGAGEQYFGPGTRLTVT.